One sample yielded the 12 T cell receptor beta chains listed below, sequenced in a study of response to subunit inactivated influenza vaccine. MiXCR was run by TCRdb on the RT-PCR reads, yielding one entry per CDR3 protein. The sample has around 490,000 distinct CDR3 sequences, 6.5% to 8% seen once; the top ten hold 10% to 15%. Sequenced material: PBMCs from blood, taken approximately 25 months after vaccination. These receptors all come from a man aged 45 to 70 who received an inactivated influenza vaccine.

This clonotype came up a few times. The CDR3 region has the DNA TGTGCCAGCGACCAGAGCTCGGGCACCCTATACGAGCAGTACTTC. This gives the protein CASDQSSGTLYEQYF. This chain joins TRBV28 and TRBJ2-7, with unresolved D. Trimming pared 8 bases from V and 4 bases from J, leaving 21 bases between. Germline V gene sequence: CDR1 MDHEN, CDR2 SYDVKM. CDR3 length equals 15 residues.

Ten or more counts support this clonotype. The V and J genes are TRBV6-1 and TRBJ2-1; the match to TRBD2 covers 8 bases. V dropped 6 bases and J dropped 10; count of bases not matched to a gene: 5. From germline, CDR1 is MNHNS and CDR2 SASEGT. The CDR3 runs to 12 residues. DNA of the CDR3: TGTGCCAGCAGCTGGGAGCGGGGGGAGCAGTTCTTC. As protein: CASSWERGEQFF.

This clonotype appeared a few times. The rearrangement joins TRBV12-3 or TRBV12-4 to TRBJ2-1; 8 nucleotides match TRBD2. The CDR3 runs 15 residues. The V and J ends lost 3 bases and 9 bases, in that order; junction bases with no gene match: 10. CDR3 amino acids: CASSFPGRAGREQFF. The CDR3 DNA sequence: TGTGCCAGCAGTTTCCCCGGGAGGGCGGGCCGTGAGCAGTTCTTC.

This clonotype was detected ten times or more. The chain is built from TRBV7-9 and TRBJ2-7; TRBD2 is a possible D gene (6 bases). This CDR3 comprises 14 residues. With 5 bases removed from V and 6 bases from J, the gap between germline ends came to 17 bases. CDR1 is SEHNR and CDR2 is FQNEAQ in the germline V gene (reference sequence). Here the CDR3 reads CASSLSEGRSEQYF. DNA of the CDR3: TGTGCCAGCAGCCTGTCGGAGGGACGATCCGAGCAGTACTTC.

The chain carries TRBV10-3 and TRBJ1-1, with D uncertain. Trimming left V 4 bases short and J 1 base short, with 19 bases between. This CDR3 has 17 amino acids. In germline, CDR1 is ENHRY, CDR2 SYGVKD. The CDR3: CAISGRTLGRENTEAFF. CDR3 DNA sequence: TGTGCCATCAGTGGGAGGACCCTTGGACGGGAGAACACTGAAGCTTTCTTT.

The chain is built from TRBV7-7 and TRBJ2-3, with D perhaps matching TRBD1 or TRBD2 (5 bases each). The V end lost 5 bases, the J end lost 8 bases, and 17 bases lay between the germline ends. CDR1 is SSHAT, CDR2 FNYEAQ, per germline (reference sequence). The CDR3 is 14 amino acids. CDR3 region: CASSRGPVGTTQYF. Written as DNA, the CDR3 is TGTGCCAGCAGCCGAGGACCCGTAGGGACTACGCAGTATTTT.

This clonotype occurred a few times. The rearrangement uses TRBV20-1 and TRBJ2-5; the D is unclear. The CDR3 extends over 12 amino acids. V lost 7 bases, J lost 2 bases, and 11 bases lay in between. The germline CDR1 and CDR2 sequences are DFQATT and SNEGSKA (reference sequence). CDR3 in amino acids: CSEARQQETQYF. As DNA, the CDR3 is TGCAGTGAGGCCAGGCAACAAGAGACCCAGTACTTC.

The genes are TRBV20-1 and TRBJ2-1, with D possibly matching TRBD1 (6 bases). The CDR3 has 15 residues. Germline values: CDR1 DFQATT, CDR2 SNEGSKA (reference sequence). Trimming cost V 1 base and J 7 bases, with 17 bases left between them. The chain's CDR3 is CSARGGTGSRNEQFF. Written as DNA, the CDR3 is TGCAGTGCTAGAGGGGGAACAGGGTCTAGGAATGAGCAGTTCTTC.

There are many counts of this clonotype. This CDR3 reads CASSLVAGGVYGYTF. DNA for the CDR3: TGCGCCAGCAGCTTGGTTGCAGGGGGCGTCTATGGCTACACCTTC. J is TRBJ1-2 and V is TRBV5-1; TRBD1 matches 8 bases. Germline values: CDR1 SGHRS, CDR2 YFSETQ. With V trimmed by 0 bases and J by 4 bases, 5 bases remained unmatched. This CDR3 contains 15 residues.

The sample holds a few counts of this clonotype. This rearrangement joins TRBV5-1 to TRBJ2-3; TRBD2 aligns across 9 bases. The CDR3 totals 15 residues. Germline loops: CDR1 SGHRS, CDR2 YFSETQ. V shed 4 bases and J 5 bases; nucleotides not matched to a gene: 8. CDR3 region: CASSRAGGGGDTQYF. For the CDR3, the DNA is TGCGCCAGCAGCCGAGCGGGGGGAGGTGGAGATACGCAGTATTTT.

CDR3 coding DNA: TGTGCCAGCAGCACAATCGGGCGGCGACCCTACGAGCAGTACTTC. This encodes CASSTIGRRPYEQYF. The chain employs TRBV12-3 or TRBV12-4 and TRBJ2-7; D remains ambiguous. There are 15 residues in the CDR3. V shed 6 bases and J shed 2 bases, with 17 bases lying between them.

This clonotype has a count of ten or more. The J gene is TRBJ2-3, the V gene TRBV5-6; 13 positions match TRBD2. J lost 3 bases, V lost 4 bases, and 5 bases had no gene match. In germline, CDR1 is SGHDT, CDR2 YYEEEE. This CDR3 has 16 residues. The CDR3, as DNA: TGTGCCAGCAGCCTGACTAGCGGGGGGATAACAGATACGCAGTATTTT. Its translation is CASSLTSGGITDTQYF.